Listed below are T cell receptor beta chains from one sample, sequenced in a study of cytomegalovirus exposure and HLA in healthy donors. Sequencing was performed with immunoSEQ multiplex PCR; in TCRdb, only in-frame clones are kept and a portion is missing. In the table there are 90,000 to 150,000 clones, roughly 76% of which are singletons. Sequencing was performed on PBMCs. The receptors originated from a woman aged 40-49 years in good health and CMV-seropositive. Both conserved end residues are part of each CDR3. Fields, in order: V gene, clone size, J gene, D gene, CDR3 DNA, CDR3 protein. D genes are given only for firm matches. Some rows have no size entry. The others give once, few or many, or a class for an expanded clone.

>TRBV5-1|.|TRBJ2-3|.
TGCGCCAGCAGCTTGGACCACTACACAGATACGCAGTATTTT
CASSLDHYTDTQYF
>TRBV5-1|.|TRBJ1-1|.
TGCGCCAGCAGCTTGGATCCAGGGGCTAGCACTGAAGCTTTCTTT
CASSLDPGASTEAFF
>TRBV6-1|.|TRBJ1-3|.
TGTGCCAGCAGTGAATTCGGCCCCGAGGGTTATTGGCGAAACACCATATATTTT
CASSEFGPEGYWRNTIYF
>TRBV6-1|.|TRBJ2-7|.
TGTGCCAGCACCACTACAGGGCGCGAGCAGTACTTC
CASTTTGREQYF
>TRBV6-5|.|TRBJ1-2|TRBD1
TGTGCCAGCAGTTACTCCCCCGGGACAGGGAACTATGGCTACACCTTC
CASSYSPGTGNYGYTF
>TRBV4-1|.|TRBJ2-2|.
TGCGCCAGCAGCCCTGGGGGGGGCGCGGACACCGGGGAGCTGTTTTTT
CASSPGGGADTGELFF
>TRBV10-1|.|TRBJ1-2|TRBD1
TGCGCCAGACTCAGGACAGGGGGGGACTATGGCTACACCTTC
CARLRTGGDYGYTF
>TRBV6-5|.|TRBJ2-7|TRBD2
TGTGCCAGCAGTTATGCTAGCGGGTCTTCCTACGAGCAGTACTTC
CASSYASGSSYEQYF
>TRBV6-4|.|TRBJ1-1|.
TGTGCCAGCAGCAAGACAGGCGACTTCACTGAAGCTTTCTTT
CASSKTGDFTEAFF
>TRBV7-2|.|TRBJ1-1|.
TGTGCCAGCAGTGAGCTCCGGAGTTGGCGGGAAGCTTTCTTT
CASSELRSWREAFF
>TRBV15|.|TRBJ1-5|TRBD1
TGTGCCACCAGCAGAAGGACAGGAGGTGGCCAGCCCCAGCATTTT
CATSRRTGGGQPQHF
>TRBV5-4|.|TRBJ2-5|TRBD2
TGTGCCAGCAGCGCCAAACTAGCGGGGTGGGAGACCCAGTACTTC
CASSAKLAGWETQYF
>TRBV7-9|.|TRBJ1-2|TRBD1
TGTGCCAGCACCCTGACAGGGGGCAGCTATGGCTACACCTTC
CASTLTGGSYGYTF
>TRBV7-2|.|TRBJ2-5|TRBD1
TGTGCCAGCAGCACCACGGGACAGGGGTCGGGGACCCAGTACTTC
CASSTTGQGSGTQYF
>TRBV5-1|.|TRBJ2-5|.
TGCGCCAGCACTGAGGGCCGATACGTGGAGACCCAGTACTTC
CASTEGRYVETQYF
>TRBV5-4|few|TRBJ1-1|TRBD1
TGTGCCAGCAGCCGTCAGGGGGTTACTTTGGTGAACACTGAAGCTTTCTTT
CASSRQGVTLVNTEAFF
>TRBV4-1|.|TRBJ1-1|TRBD1
TGCGCCAGCAGCCCGGACAGGATGCTTACCATGAACACTGAAGCTTTCTTT
CASSPDRMLTMNTEAFF
>TRBV13|.|TRBJ1-1|.
TGTGCCAGCAGCTTAAGGGGGTCAGGGCTGAACACTGAAGCTTTCTTT
CASSLRGSGLNTEAFF
>TRBV9|.|TRBJ2-1|TRBD1
TGTGCCAGCAGCTTCGACAGGGAGAATGAGCAGTTCTTC
CASSFDRENEQFF
>TRBV19|.|TRBJ2-3|.
TGTGCCAGTACGGGGCTTGGGACTACAGATACGCAGTATTTT
CASTGLGTTDTQYF
>TRBV5-1|.|TRBJ2-5|.
TGCGCCAGCAGCTTAAGACAGGCGTTAGAGACCCAGTACTTC
CASSLRQALETQYF
>TRBV5-1|.|TRBJ2-3|.
TGCGCCAGCAGCTTGACCCAGGGTGGCACAGATACGCAGTATTTT
CASSLTQGGTDTQYF
>TRBV6-5|.|TRBJ2-7|.
TGTGCCAGCAGTCACAGACAGGACTCCTACGAGCAGTACTTC
CASSHRQDSYEQYF
>TRBV19|.|TRBJ1-2|TRBD1
TGTGCCAGTAGTAGAGACAGGGCCAGGGGCTATGGCTACACCTTC
CASSRDRARGYGYTF
>TRBV5-6|.|TRBJ2-5|.
TGTGCCAGCAGCCCCCAGGGGGGCAAGGAGACCCAGTACTTC
CASSPQGGKETQYF
>TRBV19|.|TRBJ1-1|.
TGCGCCAGCAGCCGAGGGAACACTGAAGCTTTCTTT
CASSRGNTEAFF
>TRBV7-3|.|TRBJ2-6|.
TGTGCCAGCAGCTTAACATCGGGGGCTGGGGCCAACGTCCTGACTTTC
CASSLTSGAGANVLTF
>TRBV19|.|TRBJ2-7|TRBD1
TGTGCCAGTAGTACAGACCCGGGACAGGGGGCTCGTGAGCAGTACTTC
CASSTDPGQGAREQYF
>TRBV2|.|TRBJ1-1|TRBD1
TGTGCCAGCACTCGAGACAGGGACACTGAAGCTTTCTTT
CASTRDRDTEAFF
>TRBV6-6|few|TRBJ1-3|.
TGTGCCAGCAGTTACCAAGGGAGCTCTGGAAACACCATATATTTT
CASSYQGSSGNTIYF
>TRBV2|.|TRBJ1-4|TRBD1
TGTGCCAGCAGGACGCGCGGGACAGGGTCTAATGAAAAACTGTTTTTT
CASRTRGTGSNEKLFF
>TRBV14|.|TRBJ1-4|.
TGTGCCAGCAGCCAATCCGGGGGGGGCGGTGAAAAACTGTTTTTT
CASSQSGGGGEKLFF
>TRBV5-6|few|TRBJ2-5|TRBD1
TGTGCCAGCAGCCTCCCACAGGGGCATCAAGAGACCCAGTACTTC
CASSLPQGHQETQYF
>TRBV30|.|TRBJ1-2|.
TGTGCCTGGAGCAGGGACTATGGCTACACCTTC
CAWSRDYGYTF
>TRBV11-2|.|TRBJ2-3|.
TGTGCCAGCAGCCTCGTCTATACGCAGTATTTT
CASSLVYTQYF
>TRBV14|.|TRBJ1-1|TRBD1
TGTGCCAGCAGCCAAGGGACAGGAACCCTCAAGAGGGCTTTCTTT
CASSQGTGTLKRAFF
>TRBV30|.|TRBJ2-7|.
TGTGCCTGGAGTTCCCCACAACGGCGGCCTTACGAGCAGTACTTC
CAWSSPQRRPYEQYF
>TRBV2|.|TRBJ1-2|.
TGTGCCAGCAGTGCGTTCGGCCTCAGCGGTGGCTACACCTTC
CASSAFGLSGGYTF
>TRBV5-1|.|TRBJ2-3|.
TGCGCCAGAACGACAGGAAGAGTGCCAGATACGCAGTATTTT
CARTTGRVPDTQYF
>TRBV4-1|.|TRBJ1-4|.
TGCGCCAGCAGCCACCCCTATGAAAAACTGTTTTTT
CASSHPYEKLFF
>TRBV7-7|.|TRBJ2-1|TRBD2
TGTGCCAGCAGCTTAGGGCTAGCGGGGGGGCGCAATGAGCAGTTCTTC
CASSLGLAGGRNEQFF
>TRBV2|.|TRBJ1-4|TRBD1
TGTGCCAGCAGTGCCGACAACACAGGGGAGAGAGAAAAACTGTTTTTT
CASSADNTGEREKLFF
>TRBV6-6|.|TRBJ1-1|.
TGTGCCAGCGGTAACAGGGTTAATAGGTTTGGCACTGAAGCTTTCTTT
CASGNRVNRFGTEAFF
>TRBV6-1|.|TRBJ1-1|TRBD1
TGTGCCAGCAGTAGACAGGGACAGCCAAGATCAGCTTTCTTT
CASSRQGQPRSAFF
>TRBV29-1|.|TRBJ2-7|.
TGCAGCGTTTTAGCCCCGAGCTCCTACGAGCAGTACTTC
CSVLAPSSYEQYF
>TRBV6-6|.|TRBJ1-1|.
TGTGCCAGCAGGGGGTCGGGGGGGAACACTGAAGCTTTCTTT
CASRGSGGNTEAFF
>TRBV5-1|.|TRBJ2-5|.
TGCGCCAGCAGCGGGCAGCTTCAAGAGACCCAGTACTTC
CASSGQLQETQYF
>TRBV6-6|.|TRBJ1-2|TRBD1
TGTGCCAGCAGTTCGACAGGGTGGGGCGGCTACACCTTC
CASSSTGWGGYTF